This T cell receptor beta chain was documented in a study of blood T cell repertoires in COVID-19. The CDR3 totals 16 residues. Trimming at V came to 4 bases and at J to 5 bases, leaving 11 bases not matched to a gene. Per germline, CDR1 WSHSY and CDR2 SAAADI. Here immunoSEQ multiplex PCR was the method, and the copy in TCRdb shows in-frame clones only, minus some. The table records 250,000 to 350,000 clones, 75% to 90% of them present only once. The sample consisted of peripheral blood. The rearrangement joins TRBV10-2 to TRBJ2-5, with 9 bases that match TRBD1. The sequence came from a man aged 30-40 years with acute or convalescent COVID-19. The CDR3 loop reads CASSVSRDRVGETQYF. The CDR3 DNA sequence: TGCGCCAGCAGTGTAAGCCGGGACAGGGTAGGGGAGACCCAGTACTTC.